This TCR beta chain was documented in a study of cytomegalovirus exposure and HLA in healthy donors. Looking at the study overall: About 85 million unique TCRs from HLA-typed donors were held in an early release of data.

On this clone: Its specificity is unknown.

The PCR used 60 Vbeta and 13 Jbeta primers. Assay: immunoSEQ multiplex PCR; the TCRdb copy retains only in-frame clones and omits some. The sample includes around 110,000 clones, around 62% of them seen just once. Whole-study findings and limits: Looking again later, the authors saw that most CMV-associated TCR beta chains seemed HLA-restricted.

The TCR originated in a woman between 35 and 50 years old in good health and CMV-seropositive. The specimen was PBMCs.

CDR3 region: CASSRTVYEQYF. CDR3 nucleotide sequence: TGTGCCAGCAGTCGGACTGTCTACGAGCAGTACTTC. The V and J genes are TRBV6-5 and TRBJ2-7; tentative D call: TRBD2 (5 bases). Trimming pared 5 bases from V and 3 bases from J, leaving 8 bases between. The CDR3 length is 12 residues. Germline lookup yields CDR1 MNHEY and CDR2 SVGAGI.